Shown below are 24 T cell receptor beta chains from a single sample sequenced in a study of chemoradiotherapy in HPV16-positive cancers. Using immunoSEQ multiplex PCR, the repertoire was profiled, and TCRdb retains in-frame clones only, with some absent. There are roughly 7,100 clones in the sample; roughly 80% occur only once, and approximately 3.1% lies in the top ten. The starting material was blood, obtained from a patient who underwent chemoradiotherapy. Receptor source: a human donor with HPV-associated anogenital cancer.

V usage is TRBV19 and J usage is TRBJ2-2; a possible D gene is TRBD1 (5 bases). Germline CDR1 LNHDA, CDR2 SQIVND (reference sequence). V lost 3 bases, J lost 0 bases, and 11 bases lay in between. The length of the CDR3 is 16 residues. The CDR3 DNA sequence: TGTGCCAGTAGTATTTTCCTGACAGCGAACACCGGGGAGCTGTTTTTT. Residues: CASSIFLTANTGELFF.

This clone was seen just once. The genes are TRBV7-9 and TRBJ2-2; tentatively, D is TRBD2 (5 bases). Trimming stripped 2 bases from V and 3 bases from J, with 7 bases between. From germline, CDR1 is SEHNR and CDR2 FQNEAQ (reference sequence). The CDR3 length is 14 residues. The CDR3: CASSLLEDTGELFF. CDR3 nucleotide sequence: TGTGCCAGCAGCTTATTGGAGGACACCGGGGAGCTGTTTTTT.

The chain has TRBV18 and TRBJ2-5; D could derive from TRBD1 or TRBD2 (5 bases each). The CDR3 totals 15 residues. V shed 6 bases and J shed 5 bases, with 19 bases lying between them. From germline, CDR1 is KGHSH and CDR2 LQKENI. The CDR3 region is CASSPTGTGGETQYF. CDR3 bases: TGTGCCAGCTCTCCCACCGGGACCGGCGGGGAGACCCAGTACTTC.

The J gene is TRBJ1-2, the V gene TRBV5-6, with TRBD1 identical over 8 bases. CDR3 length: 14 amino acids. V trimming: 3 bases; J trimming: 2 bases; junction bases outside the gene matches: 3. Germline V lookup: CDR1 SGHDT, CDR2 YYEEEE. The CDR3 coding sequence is TGTGCCAGCAGCTCAGGGGGCACCAACTATGGCTACACCTTC. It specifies CASSSGGTNYGYTF.

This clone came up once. The CDR3 is CASSLEGAGSEAFF. The CDR3 DNA is TGTGCCAGCAGTCTCGAGGGGGCTGGCTCTGAAGCTTTCTTT. The chain employs TRBV28 and TRBJ1-1; TRBD1 agrees at 7 bases. The CDR3 totals 14 residues. The germline V gene encodes CDR1 MDHEN and CDR2 SYDVKM. V shed 5 bases and J 6 bases; nucleotides not matched to a gene: 9.

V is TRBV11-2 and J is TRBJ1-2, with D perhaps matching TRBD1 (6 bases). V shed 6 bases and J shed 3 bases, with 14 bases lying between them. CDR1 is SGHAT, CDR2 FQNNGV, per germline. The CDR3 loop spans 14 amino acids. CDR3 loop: CASRVNQGHYGYTF. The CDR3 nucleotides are TGTGCCAGCAGGGTTAACCAGGGGCACTATGGCTACACCTTC.

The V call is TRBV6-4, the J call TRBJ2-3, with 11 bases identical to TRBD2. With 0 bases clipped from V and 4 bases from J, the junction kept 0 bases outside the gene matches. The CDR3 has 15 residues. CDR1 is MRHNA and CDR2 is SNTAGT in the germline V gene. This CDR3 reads CASSDSSGGADTQYF. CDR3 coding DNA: TGTGCCAGCAGTGACTCTAGCGGGGGGGCAGATACGCAGTATTTT.

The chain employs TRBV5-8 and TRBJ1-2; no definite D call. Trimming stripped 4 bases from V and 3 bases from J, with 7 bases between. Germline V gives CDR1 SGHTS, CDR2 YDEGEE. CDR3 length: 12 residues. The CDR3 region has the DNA TGTGCCAGCAGCCCGGTGTACTATGGCTACACCTTC. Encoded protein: CASSPVYYGYTF.

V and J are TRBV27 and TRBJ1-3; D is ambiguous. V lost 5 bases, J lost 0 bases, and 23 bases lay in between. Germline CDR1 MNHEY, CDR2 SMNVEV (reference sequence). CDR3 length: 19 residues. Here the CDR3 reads CASSPLGVPRFFSGNTIYF. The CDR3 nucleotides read TGTGCCAGCAGTCCTCTTGGGGTACCTAGGTTCTTCTCTGGAAACACCATATATTTT.

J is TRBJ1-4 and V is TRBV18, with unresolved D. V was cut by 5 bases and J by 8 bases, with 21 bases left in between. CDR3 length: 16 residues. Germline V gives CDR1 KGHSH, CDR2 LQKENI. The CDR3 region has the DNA TGTGCCAGCTCAAGACGAGGAGATGTTAAGTCCGAAAAACTGTTTTTT. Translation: CASSRRGDVKSEKLFF.

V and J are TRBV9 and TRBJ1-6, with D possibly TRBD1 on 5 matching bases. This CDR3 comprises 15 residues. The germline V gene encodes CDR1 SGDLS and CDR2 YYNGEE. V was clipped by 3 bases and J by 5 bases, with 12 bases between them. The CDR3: CASSAWGDDNSPLHF. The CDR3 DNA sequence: TGTGCCAGCAGCGCTTGGGGCGATGATAATTCACCCCTCCACTTT.

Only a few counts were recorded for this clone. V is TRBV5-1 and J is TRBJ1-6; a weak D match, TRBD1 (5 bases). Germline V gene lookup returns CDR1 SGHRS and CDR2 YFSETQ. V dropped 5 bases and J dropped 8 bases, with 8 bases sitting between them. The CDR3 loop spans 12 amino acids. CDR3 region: CASRGEDSPLHF. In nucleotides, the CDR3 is TGCGCCAGCAGGGGGGAGGATTCACCCCTCCACTTT.

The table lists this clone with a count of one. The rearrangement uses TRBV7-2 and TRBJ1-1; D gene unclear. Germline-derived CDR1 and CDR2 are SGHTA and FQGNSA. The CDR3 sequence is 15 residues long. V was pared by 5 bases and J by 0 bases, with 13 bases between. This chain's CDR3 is CASSPWGVVNTEAFF. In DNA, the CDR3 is TGTGCCAGCAGCCCGTGGGGAGTGGTGAACACTGAAGCTTTCTTT.

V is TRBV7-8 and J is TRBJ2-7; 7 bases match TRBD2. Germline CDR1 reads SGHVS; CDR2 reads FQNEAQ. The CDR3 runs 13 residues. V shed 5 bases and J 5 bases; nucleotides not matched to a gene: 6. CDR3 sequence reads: CASSGGLPNEQYF. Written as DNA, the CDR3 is TGTGCCAGCAGCGGGGGACTACCTAACGAGCAGTACTTC.

Here the CDR3 DNA reads TGTGCCAGCAGTTACTCGGCGGCTGGAAACACCATATATTTT. The encoded protein is CASSYSAAGNTIYF. The chain uses TRBV6-5 and TRBJ1-3, with D uncertain. The V gene's germline CDR1 is MNHEY and CDR2 SVGAGI. This CDR3 is 14 amino acids long. The V gene lost 0 bases and the J gene lost 2 bases, with 5 bases spanning the gap.

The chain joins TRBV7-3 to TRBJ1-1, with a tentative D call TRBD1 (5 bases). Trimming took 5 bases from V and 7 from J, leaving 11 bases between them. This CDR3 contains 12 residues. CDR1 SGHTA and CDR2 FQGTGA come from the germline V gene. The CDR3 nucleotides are TGTGCCAGCAGCGTACCGAGGGGTGAAGCTTTCTTT. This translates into CASSVPRGEAFF.

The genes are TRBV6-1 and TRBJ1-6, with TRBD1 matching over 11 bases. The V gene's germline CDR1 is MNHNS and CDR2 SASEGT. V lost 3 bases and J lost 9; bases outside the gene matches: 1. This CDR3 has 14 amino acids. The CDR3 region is CASSDGQGASPLHF. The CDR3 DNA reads TGTGCCAGCAGTGACGGACAGGGGGCTTCACCCCTCCACTTT.

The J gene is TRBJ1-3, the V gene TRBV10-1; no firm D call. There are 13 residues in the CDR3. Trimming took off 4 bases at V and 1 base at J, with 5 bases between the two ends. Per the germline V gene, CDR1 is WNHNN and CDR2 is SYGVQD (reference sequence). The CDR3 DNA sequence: TGCGCCAGCAGTGGTCTTTCTGGAAACACCATATATTTT. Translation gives CASSGLSGNTIYF.

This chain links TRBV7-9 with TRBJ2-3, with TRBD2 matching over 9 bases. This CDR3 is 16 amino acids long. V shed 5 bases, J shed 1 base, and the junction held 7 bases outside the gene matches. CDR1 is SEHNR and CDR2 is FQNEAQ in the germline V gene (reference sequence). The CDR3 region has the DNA TGTGCCAGCAGCCAGCGGGGGGCCTTCGGCACAGATACGCAGTATTTT. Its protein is CASSQRGAFGTDTQYF.

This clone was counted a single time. This CDR3 is CASRSAAISTDTQYF. CDR3 coding DNA: TGCGCCAGCAGGTCCGCGGCAATTAGCACAGATACGCAGTATTTT. The rearrangement uses TRBV5-1 and TRBJ2-3; D ambiguous. The germline gives CDR1 SGHRS, CDR2 YFSETQ. V was shortened by 5 bases and J by 0 bases, with 13 bases between the two germline ends. This CDR3 has 15 amino acids.

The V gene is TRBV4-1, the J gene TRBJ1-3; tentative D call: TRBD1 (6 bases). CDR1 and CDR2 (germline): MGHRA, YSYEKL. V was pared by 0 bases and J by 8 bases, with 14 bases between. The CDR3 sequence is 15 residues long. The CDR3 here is CASSQEQGHSDTIYF. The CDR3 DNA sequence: TGCGCCAGCAGCCAAGAGCAGGGGCATTCGGACACCATATATTTT.

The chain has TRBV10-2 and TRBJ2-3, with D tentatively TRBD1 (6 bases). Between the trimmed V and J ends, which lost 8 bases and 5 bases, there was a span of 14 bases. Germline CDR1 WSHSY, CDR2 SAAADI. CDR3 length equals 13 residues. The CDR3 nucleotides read TGCGCCAGCCTCCCCGAGGGGGTAGATACGCAGTATTTT. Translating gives CASLPEGVDTQYF.

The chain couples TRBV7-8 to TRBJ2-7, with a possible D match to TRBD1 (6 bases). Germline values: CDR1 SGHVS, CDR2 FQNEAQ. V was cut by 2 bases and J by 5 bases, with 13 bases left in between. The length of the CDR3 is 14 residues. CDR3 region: CASSLRRGINEQYF. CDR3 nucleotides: TGTGCCAGCAGCTTACGCAGGGGAATCAACGAGCAGTACTTC.

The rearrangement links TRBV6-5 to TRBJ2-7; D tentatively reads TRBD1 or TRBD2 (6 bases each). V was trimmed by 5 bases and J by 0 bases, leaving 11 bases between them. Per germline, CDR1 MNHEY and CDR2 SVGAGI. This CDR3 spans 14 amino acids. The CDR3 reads CASSRGGHSYEQYF. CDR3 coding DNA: TGTGCCAGCAGTCGAGGGGGGCACTCCTACGAGCAGTACTTC.